This T cell receptor (beta chain) was recorded in a study of early T cells in non-severe SARS-CoV-2 infection. Study-level background: The authors sequenced bulk RNA from unsorted whole blood, leaving chains unpaired. Findings and limits, study-wide: The study's VDJdb matching favored anti-spike CD8 responses and missed private and CD4 specificities.

The CDR3 contains 16 residues. Germline trimming cut 4 bases from V and 1 base from J; bases unmatched to any gene: 4. Germline loops: CDR1 LGHNA, CDR2 YNFKEQ. The TCR library protocol attached unique molecular identifiers to the individual cDNA molecules. TCRdb re-called the 5' RACE reads through MiXCR, storing one row per CDR3 protein. Altogether around 70,000 distinct CDR3 sequences are present, 9% to 15% being singletons, with the ten largest covering around 3.8%. This clonotype appeared many times. Antigen specificity is unknown. The rearrangement joins TRBV4-2 to TRBJ2-3, with TRBD2 identical over 11 bases. The clonotype was recovered from an adult who was a healthcare worker with PCR-confirmed SARS-CoV-2 infection or an uninfected control (not recorded which). Source material: whole blood. CDR3 DNA: TGTGCCAGCAGCCCAGAGGGACTAGCGGGCACAGATACGCAGTATTTT. Translated, it gives CASSPEGLAGTDTQYF.